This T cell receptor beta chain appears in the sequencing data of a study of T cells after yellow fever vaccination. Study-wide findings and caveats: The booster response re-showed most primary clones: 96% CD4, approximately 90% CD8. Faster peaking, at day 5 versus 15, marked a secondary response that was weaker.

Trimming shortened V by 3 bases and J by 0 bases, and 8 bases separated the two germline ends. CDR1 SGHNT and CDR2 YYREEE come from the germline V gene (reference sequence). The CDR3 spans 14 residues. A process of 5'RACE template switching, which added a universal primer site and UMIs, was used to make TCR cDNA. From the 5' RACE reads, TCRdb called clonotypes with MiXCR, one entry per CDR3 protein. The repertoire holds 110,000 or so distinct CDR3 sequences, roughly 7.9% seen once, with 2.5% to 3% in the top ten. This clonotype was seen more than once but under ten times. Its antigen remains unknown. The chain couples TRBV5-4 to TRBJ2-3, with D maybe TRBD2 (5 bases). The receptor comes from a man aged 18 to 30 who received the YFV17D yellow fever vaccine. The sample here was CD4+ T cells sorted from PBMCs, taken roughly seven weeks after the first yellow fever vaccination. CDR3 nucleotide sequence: TGTGCCAGCAGCTCGAGGACTAGCACAGATACGCAGTATTTT. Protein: CASSSRTSTDTQYF.